The clone carrying this TCR beta chain was counted once. Its antigen is as yet unknown. This specimen comes from a study of cytomegalovirus exposure and HLA in healthy donors. CDR1 and CDR2 from the germline V gene are LNHDA and SQIVND (reference sequence). CDR3 length equals 16 residues. The junction had 5 bases not matched to a gene; V was cut back by 6 bases and J by 0 bases. Regarding the study as a whole: Roughly uniform depth of sequencing across donors was assumed in presence/absence analyses. Later analysis identified a missense DCLRE1C variant that was linked to TCR beta V- and J-gene trimming. The likely explanation for a cluster of highly shared sequence variants was sequencing artifact.

Primers included in the PCR were 60 Vbeta and 13 Jbeta primers. The authors' processing: Approximately 83 million unique TCR beta chains, some 11 million shared, were counted in a later analysis. The protocol was immunoSEQ multiplex PCR, while the TCRdb copy is restricted to in-frame clones and leaves out a portion. Clonal size and the V and J genes are those of that table, whereas D and trimming came from the DNA. The top ten clones hold 2.5% to 3.5% of a sample with 150,000 to 200,000 clones, 65% to 80% of them seen once. This receptor was taken from a male donor in good health and CMV-seronegative. The source material was PBMCs. The gene calls are TRBV19 and TRBJ2-1; 10 positions agree with TRBD2. The CDR3 DNA reads as TGTGCCAGTAGCGCGTTAGCGGGAGGCTCCTACAATGAGCAGTTCTTC. Residues: CASSALAGGSYNEQFF. Full variable domain (missing parts from reference TRBV19 and TRBJ2-1): DGGITQSPKYLFRKEGQNVTLSCEQNLNHDAMYWYRQDPGQGLRLIYYSQIVNDFQKGDIAEGYSVSREKKESFPLTVTSAQKNPTAFYLCASSALAGGSYNEQFFGPGTRLTVL.